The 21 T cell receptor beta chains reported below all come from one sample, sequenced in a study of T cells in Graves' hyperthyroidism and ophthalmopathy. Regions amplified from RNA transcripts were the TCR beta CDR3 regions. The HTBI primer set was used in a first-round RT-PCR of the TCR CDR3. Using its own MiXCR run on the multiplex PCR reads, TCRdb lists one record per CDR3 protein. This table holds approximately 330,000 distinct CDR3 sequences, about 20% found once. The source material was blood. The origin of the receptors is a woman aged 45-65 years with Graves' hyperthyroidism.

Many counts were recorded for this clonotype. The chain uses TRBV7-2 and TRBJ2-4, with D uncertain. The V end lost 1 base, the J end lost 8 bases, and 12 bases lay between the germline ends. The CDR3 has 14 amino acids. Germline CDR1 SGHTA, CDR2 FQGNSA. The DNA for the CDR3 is TGTGCCAGCAGCTTAGTAGCAGCATCGGACATTCAGTACTTC. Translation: CASSLVAASDIQYF.

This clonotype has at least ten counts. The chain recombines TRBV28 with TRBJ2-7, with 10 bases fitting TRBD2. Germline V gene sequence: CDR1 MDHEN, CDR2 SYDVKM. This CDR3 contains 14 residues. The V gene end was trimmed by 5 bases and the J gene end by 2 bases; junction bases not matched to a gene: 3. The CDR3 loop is CASSVLAGAYEQYF. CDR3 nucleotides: TGTGCCAGCAGTGTCCTAGCGGGAGCCTACGAGCAGTACTTC.

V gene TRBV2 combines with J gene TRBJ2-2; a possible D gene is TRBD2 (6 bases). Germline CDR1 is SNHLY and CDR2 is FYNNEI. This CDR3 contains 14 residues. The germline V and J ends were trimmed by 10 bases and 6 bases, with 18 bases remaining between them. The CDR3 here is CATRKQLAPGELFF. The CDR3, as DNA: TGTGCCACCAGAAAGCAACTAGCCCCCGGGGAGCTGTTTTTT.

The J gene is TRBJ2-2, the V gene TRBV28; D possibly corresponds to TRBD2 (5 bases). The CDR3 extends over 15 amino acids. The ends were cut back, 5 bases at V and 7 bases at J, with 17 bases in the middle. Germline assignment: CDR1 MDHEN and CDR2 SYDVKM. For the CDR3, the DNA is TGTGCCAGCAGTGCGAGTCCGGAACGGGGCGGGGAGCTGTTTTTT. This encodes CASSASPERGGELFF. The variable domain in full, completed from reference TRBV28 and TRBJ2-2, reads DVKVTQSSRYLVKRTGEKVFLECVQDMDHENMFWYRQDPGLGLRLIYFSYDVKMKEKGDIPEGYSVSREKKERFSLILESASTNQTSMYLCASSASPERGGELFFGEGSRLTVL.

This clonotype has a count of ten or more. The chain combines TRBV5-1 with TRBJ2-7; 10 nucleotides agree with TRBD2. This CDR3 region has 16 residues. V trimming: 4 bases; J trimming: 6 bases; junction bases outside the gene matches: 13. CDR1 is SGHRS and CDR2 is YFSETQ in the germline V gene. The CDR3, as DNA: TGCGCCAGCAGCCTATTGCCGGGACTAGCGTCGGGCGAGCAGTACTTC. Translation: CASSLLPGLASGEQYF.

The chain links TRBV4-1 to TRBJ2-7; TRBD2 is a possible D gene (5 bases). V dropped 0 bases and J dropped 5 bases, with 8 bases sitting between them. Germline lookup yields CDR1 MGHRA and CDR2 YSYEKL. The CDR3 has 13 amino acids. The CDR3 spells CASSQEIGDEQYF. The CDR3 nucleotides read TGCGCCAGCAGCCAAGAGATCGGGGACGAGCAGTACTTC.

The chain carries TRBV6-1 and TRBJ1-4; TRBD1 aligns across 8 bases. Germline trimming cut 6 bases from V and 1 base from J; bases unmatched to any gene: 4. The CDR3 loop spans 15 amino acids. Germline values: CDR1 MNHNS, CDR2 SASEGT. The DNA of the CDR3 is TGTGCCAGCAGACCCGGACAGGGAACTAATGAAAAACTGTTTTTT. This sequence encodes CASRPGQGTNEKLFF.

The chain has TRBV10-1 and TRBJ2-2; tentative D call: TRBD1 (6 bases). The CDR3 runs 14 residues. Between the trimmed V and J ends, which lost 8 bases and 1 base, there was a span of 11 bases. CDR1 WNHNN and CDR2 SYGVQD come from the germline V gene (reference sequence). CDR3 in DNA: TGCGCCAGCGGCACGACAGGGAACACCGGGGAGCTGTTTTTT. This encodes CASGTTGNTGELFF.

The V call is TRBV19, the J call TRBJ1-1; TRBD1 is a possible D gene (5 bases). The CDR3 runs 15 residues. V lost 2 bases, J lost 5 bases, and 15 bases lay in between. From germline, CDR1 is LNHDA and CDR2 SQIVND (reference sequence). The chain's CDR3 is CASSIIAQGGTEAFF. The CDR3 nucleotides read TGTGCCAGTAGTATAATCGCGCAGGGCGGTACTGAAGCTTTCTTT.

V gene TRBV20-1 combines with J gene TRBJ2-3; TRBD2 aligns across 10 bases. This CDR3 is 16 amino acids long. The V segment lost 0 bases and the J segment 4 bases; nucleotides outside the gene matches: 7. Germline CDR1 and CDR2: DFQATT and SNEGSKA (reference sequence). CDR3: CSAREEAGGWADTQYF. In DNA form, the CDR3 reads TGCAGTGCTAGAGAAGAAGCGGGGGGGTGGGCAGATACGCAGTATTTT.

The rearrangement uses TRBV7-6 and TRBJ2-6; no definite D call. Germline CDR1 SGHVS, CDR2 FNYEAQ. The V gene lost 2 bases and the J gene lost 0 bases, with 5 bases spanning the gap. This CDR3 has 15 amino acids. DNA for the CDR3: TGTGCCAGCAGCTTATCGGCCTCTGGGGCCAACGTCCTGACTTTC. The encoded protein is CASSLSASGANVLTF.

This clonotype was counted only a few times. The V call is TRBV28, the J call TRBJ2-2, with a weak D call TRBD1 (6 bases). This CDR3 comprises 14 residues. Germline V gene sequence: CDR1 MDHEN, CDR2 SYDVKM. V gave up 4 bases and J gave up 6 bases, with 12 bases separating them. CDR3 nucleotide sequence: TGTGCCAGCAGTTCTCACGACAGGTCCGGGGAGCTGTTTTTT. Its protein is CASSSHDRSGELFF. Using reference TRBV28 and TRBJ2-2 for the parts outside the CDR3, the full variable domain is DVKVTQSSRYLVKRTGEKVFLECVQDMDHENMFWYRQDPGLGLRLIYFSYDVKMKEKGDIPEGYSVSREKKERFSLILESASTNQTSMYLCASSSHDRSGELFFGEGSRLTVL.

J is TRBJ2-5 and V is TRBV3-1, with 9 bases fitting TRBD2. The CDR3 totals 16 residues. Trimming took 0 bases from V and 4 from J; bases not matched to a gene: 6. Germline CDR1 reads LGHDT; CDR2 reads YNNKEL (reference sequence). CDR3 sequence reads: CASSQDVAGARETQYF. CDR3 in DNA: TGTGCCAGCAGCCAAGATGTAGCGGGAGCGCGAGAGACCCAGTACTTC.

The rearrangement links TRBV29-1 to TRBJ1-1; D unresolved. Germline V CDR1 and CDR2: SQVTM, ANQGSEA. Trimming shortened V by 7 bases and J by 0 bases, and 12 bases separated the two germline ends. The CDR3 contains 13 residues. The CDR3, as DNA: TGCAGCGCCGAGGTGGGTCTGAACACTGAAGCTTTCTTT. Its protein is CSAEVGLNTEAFF.

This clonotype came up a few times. The CDR3 sequence is CATSSGTSGTQETQYF. The CDR3 DNA reads as TGTGCCACCAGCAGCGGGACTAGCGGTACCCAAGAGACCCAGTACTTC. This chain links TRBV15 with TRBJ2-5; 11 bases fit TRBD2. Trimming cost V 3 bases and J 1 base; bases outside gene matches: 4. This CDR3 has 16 amino acids. Germline CDR1 is LNHNV and CDR2 is YYDKDF (reference sequence).

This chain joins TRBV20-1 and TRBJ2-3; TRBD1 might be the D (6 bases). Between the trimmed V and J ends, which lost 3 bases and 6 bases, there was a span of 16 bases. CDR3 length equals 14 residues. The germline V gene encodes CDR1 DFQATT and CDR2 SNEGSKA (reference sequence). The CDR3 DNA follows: TGCAGTGCTAGCGCCAGGGACAATGGGGATACGCAGTATTTT. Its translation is CSASARDNGDTQYF.

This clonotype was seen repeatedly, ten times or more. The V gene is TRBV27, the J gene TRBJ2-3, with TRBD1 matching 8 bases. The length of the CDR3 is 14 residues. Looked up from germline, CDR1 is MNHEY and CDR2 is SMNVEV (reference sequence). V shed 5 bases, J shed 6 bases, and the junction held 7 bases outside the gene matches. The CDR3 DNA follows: TGTGCCAGCAGTGAGGGACAGGCCTCGGATACGCAGTATTTT. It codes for CASSEGQASDTQYF.

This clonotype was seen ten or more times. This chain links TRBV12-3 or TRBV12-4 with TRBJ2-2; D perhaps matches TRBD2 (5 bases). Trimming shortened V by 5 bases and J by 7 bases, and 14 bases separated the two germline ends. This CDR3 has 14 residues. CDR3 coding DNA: TGTGCCAGCAGTCCGGGAACCTCGCTCGGGGAGCTGTTTTTT. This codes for CASSPGTSLGELFF.

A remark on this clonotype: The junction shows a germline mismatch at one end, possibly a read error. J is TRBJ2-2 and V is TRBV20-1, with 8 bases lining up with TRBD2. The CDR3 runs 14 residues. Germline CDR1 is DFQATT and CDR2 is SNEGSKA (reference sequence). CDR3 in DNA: TGCAGTGCTTTGGGACTAGGGAACACCGGGGAGCTGTCTTTT. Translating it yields CSALGLGNTGELSF.

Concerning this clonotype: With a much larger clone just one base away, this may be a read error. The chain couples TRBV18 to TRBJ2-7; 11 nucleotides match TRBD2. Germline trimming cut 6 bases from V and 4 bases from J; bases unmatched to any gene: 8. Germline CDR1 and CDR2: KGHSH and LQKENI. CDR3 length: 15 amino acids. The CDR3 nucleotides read TGTGCCAGCTCGCGAACTAGCGGGAGTGGGTACGAGCAGTACGTC. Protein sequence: CASSRTSGSGYEQYV.

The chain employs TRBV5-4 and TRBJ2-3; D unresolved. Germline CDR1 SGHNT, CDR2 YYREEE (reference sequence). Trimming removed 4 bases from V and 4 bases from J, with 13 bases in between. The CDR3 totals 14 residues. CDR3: CASSPVVGPDTQYF. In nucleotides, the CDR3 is TGTGCCAGCAGCCCCGTCGTCGGCCCAGATACGCAGTATTTT.